Below, 14 T cell receptor beta chains from the same sample are listed, as sequenced in a study of control samples from healthy donors and cancer patients. Measured with immunoSEQ multiplex PCR; TCRdb has only the in-frame clones, and not every one. The table includes 130,000 to 150,000 clones, over 90% detected once. The sample consisted of PBMCs. These receptors all come from a man between 60 and 75 years old with colorectal cancer.

The J gene is TRBJ2-1, the V gene TRBV6-2 or TRBV6-3; a weak D match, TRBD2 (5 bases). Germline-derived CDR1 and CDR2 are MNHEY and SVGEGT. V was clipped by 2 bases and J by 7 bases, with 18 bases between them. The CDR3 spans 16 residues. The CDR3 here is CASSYLGSTGDNEQFF. The CDR3 DNA follows: TGTGCCAGCAGTTACCTAGGCAGCACCGGGGATAATGAGCAGTTCTTC.

The chain recombines TRBV29-1 with TRBJ2-7; 9 bases map to TRBD1. Germline values: CDR1 SQVTM, CDR2 ANQGSEA. This CDR3 is 17 amino acids long. The ends lost 4 bases at V and 0 bases at J; junction bases unmatched: 13. For the CDR3, the DNA is TGCAGCGTTGTAACTAAGCTCCCGGGACAGGGCTCCTACGAGCAGTACTTC. It codes for CSVVTKLPGQGSYEQYF.

The genes are TRBV5-1 and TRBJ2-2; TRBD1 is a possible D gene (6 bases). Trimming stripped 4 bases from V and 6 bases from J, with 13 bases between. CDR1 and CDR2 from the germline V gene are SGHRS and YFSETQ. The CDR3 covers 14 residues. This chain's CDR3 is CASSGGLEAGELFF. DNA of the CDR3: TGCGCCAGCAGCGGGGGCCTTGAGGCCGGGGAGCTGTTTTTT.

The chain carries TRBV7-8 and TRBJ1-1, with a weak D call TRBD1 (5 bases). Germline CDR1 and CDR2: SGHVS and FQNEAQ. V was clipped by 1 base and J by 4 bases, with 7 bases between them. This CDR3 region has 13 residues. In DNA form, the CDR3 reads TGTGCCAGCAGCTTAGGGGGCCCCACTGAAGCTTTCTTT. This encodes CASSLGGPTEAFF. Filled out from reference TRBV7-8 and TRBJ1-1, the complete variable domain reads GAGVSQSPRYKVAKRGQDVALRCDPISGHVSLFWYQQALGQGPEFLTYFQNEAQLDKSGLPSDRFFAERPEGSVSTLKIQRTQQEDSAVYLCASSLGGPTEAFFGQGTRLTVV.

Points on this clone: Mismatch with germline at one junction end may stem from a read error. Other nucleotide sequences in the sample specify the same CDR3. The chain has TRBV7-2 and TRBJ2-5, with TRBD2 identical over 7 bases. Looked up from germline, CDR1 is SGHTA and CDR2 is FQGNSA. This CDR3 has 14 residues. CDR3 DNA sequence: TGCGCCAGCAGCCTGTGGACCGGGGGGGAGACCCAGTACTTC. Protein: CASSLWTGGETQYF.

This clone showed up just once. The V and J genes are TRBV9 and TRBJ1-1; the match to TRBD1 covers 11 bases. The CDR3 is made up of 16 amino acids. CDR1 SGDLS and CDR2 YYNGEE come from the germline V gene. The V gene end was trimmed by 4 bases and the J gene end by 2 bases; junction bases not matched to a gene: 7. CDR3 in amino acids: CASSPGTGGKNTEAFF. The CDR3 DNA reads TGTGCCAGCAGCCCGGGGACAGGGGGGAAAAACACTGAAGCTTTCTTT.

The CDR3 loop is CSVVVRGTPGNEQFF. DNA of the CDR3: TGCAGCGTTGTAGTGCGGGGGACCCCCGGCAATGAGCAGTTCTTC. This chain links TRBV29-1 with TRBJ2-1, with 7 positions matching TRBD2. V trimming: 4 bases; J trimming: 6 bases; junction bases outside the gene matches: 12. Germline V gene sequence: CDR1 SQVTM, CDR2 ANQGSEA. CDR3 size: 15 residues.

The rearrangement joins TRBV2 to TRBJ1-6; 11 bases align to TRBD1. The CDR3 has 15 residues. V lost 4 bases, J lost 9 bases, and 5 bases stayed unmatched. Germline CDR1 SNHLY, CDR2 FYNNEI. CDR3 in DNA: TGTGCCAGCAGTGGGACAGGGGGCGTACCTTCACCCCTCCACTTT. Amino acids: CASSGTGGVPSPLHF.

This chain links TRBV2 with TRBJ1-6; tentatively, D is TRBD1 (5 bases). Trimming removed 2 bases from V and 0 bases from J, with 11 bases in between. Per the germline V gene, CDR1 is SNHLY and CDR2 is FYNNEI. This CDR3 region has 17 residues. CDR3 nucleotide sequence: TGTGCCAGCAGTGAACAGACAGTGAACTCCTATAATTCACCCCTCCACTTT. This gives the protein CASSEQTVNSYNSPLHF.

V and J are TRBV27 and TRBJ2-3, with D uncertain. This CDR3 is built from 13 residues. Germline CDR1 MNHEY, CDR2 SMNVEV (reference sequence). V was cut by 7 bases and J by 0 bases, with 8 bases left in between. The CDR3 spells CASTRRSTDTQYF. The CDR3 DNA sequence: TGTGCCAGCACTCGACGAAGCACAGATACGCAGTATTTT.

The chain recombines TRBV5-1 with TRBJ2-7, with 7 positions matching TRBD1. Germline CDR1 reads SGHRS; CDR2 reads YFSETQ. The CDR3 spans 14 residues. The V segment lost 5 bases and the J segment 0 bases; nucleotides outside the gene matches: 5. CDR3 nucleotide sequence: TGCGCCAGCAGGGCCGGGACAGACTCCTACGAGCAGTACTTC. It is translated as CASRAGTDSYEQYF. The entire variable domain, with the rest obtained from reference TRBV5-1 and TRBJ2-7, is as follows: KAGVTQTPRYLIKTRGQQVTLSCSPISGHRSVSWYQQTPGQGLQFLFEYFSETQRNKGNFPGRFSGRQFSNSRSEMNVSTLELGDSALYLCASRAGTDSYEQYFGPGTRLTVT.

J is TRBJ2-5 and V is TRBV7-2, with 9 bases fitting TRBD2. The CDR3 runs 16 residues. The germline CDR1 and CDR2 sequences are SGHTA and FQGNSA. V was clipped by 0 bases and J by 2 bases; unmatched bases: 4. The CDR3 coding sequence is TGTGCCAGCAGCTTAGCGTCCGCGGGGGGGCAAGAGACCCAGTACTTC. Residues: CASSLASAGGQETQYF.

The chain uses TRBV4-3 and TRBJ2-7, with D possibly being TRBD1 (5 bases). This CDR3 has 15 amino acids. Germline lookup yields CDR1 LGHNA and CDR2 YSLEER. V was clipped by 0 bases and J by 2 bases, with 11 bases between them. The CDR3: CASSQEKAGPYEQYF. The CDR3 coding sequence is TGCGCCAGCAGCCAAGAGAAGGCAGGGCCCTACGAGCAGTACTTC.

The rearrangement links TRBV15 to TRBJ2-5; TRBD1 or TRBD2 may be the D gene (6 bases each). Trimming left V 6 bases short and J 5 bases short, with 16 bases between. This CDR3 spans 14 amino acids. Germline CDR1 and CDR2: LNHNV and YYDKDF (reference sequence). The CDR3 region has the DNA TGTGCCACCAGTAAAGAGAAGGGGGGCGAGACCCAGTACTTC. Protein product: CATSKEKGGETQYF.